This entry lists 12 T cell receptor beta chains sequenced from one sample in a study of blood T cell repertoires in COVID-19. Sequenced by immunoSEQ multiplex PCR; TCRdb stores in-frame clones only, minus some. The profile shows 200,000 to 250,000 clones, 86% of them singletons. Sample: peripheral blood. Receptor source: a man aged 30-40 years who had recovered from COVID-19.

The chain has TRBV9 and TRBJ1-1; 10 bases are shared with TRBD1. Germline V gives CDR1 SGDLS, CDR2 YYNGEE. V was pared by 3 bases and J by 5 bases, with 4 bases of the junction left unmatched. The CDR3 runs 14 residues. CDR3 amino acids: CASSGGQGLTEAFF. The CDR3 nucleotides are TGTGCCAGCAGCGGGGGACAGGGGTTAACTGAAGCTTTCTTT.

The sample holds one count of this clone. The chain joins TRBV11-2 to TRBJ2-7; D call uncertain. Per germline, CDR1 SGHAT and CDR2 FQNNGV. The CDR3 contains 12 residues. Trimming left V 1 base short and J 4 bases short, with 5 bases between. This CDR3 is CASSLVPYEQYF. As DNA, the CDR3 is TGTGCCAGCAGCTTAGTTCCGTACGAGCAGTACTTC.

The chain uses TRBV3-1 (or the pseudogene TRBV3-2) and TRBJ2-1, with D maybe TRBD1 (6 bases). The V gene lost 3 bases and the J gene lost 9 bases, with 21 bases spanning the gap. Germline CDR1 is LGHDT and CDR2 is YNNKEL (reference sequence). The CDR3 covers 16 residues. Here the CDR3 reads CASSQAPGAQGGEQFF. The CDR3, as DNA: TGTGCCAGCAGCCAGGCTCCCGGGGCCCAAGGGGGTGAGCAGTTCTTC.

The chain couples TRBV28 to TRBJ2-1, with TRBD2 matching over 9 bases. Germline V gives CDR1 MDHEN, CDR2 SYDVKM. V dropped 4 bases and J dropped 0; count of bases not matched to a gene: 1. The CDR3 spans 15 residues. CDR3 in amino acids: CASSSSGVSYNEQFF. The CDR3 bases are TGTGCCAGCAGTTCTAGCGGGGTCTCCTACAATGAGCAGTTCTTC.

The chain uses TRBV10-3 and TRBJ1-3; 11 positions agree with TRBD1. There are 14 residues in the CDR3. Germline V gives CDR1 ENHRY, CDR2 SYGVKD. Trimming cost V 7 bases and J 2 bases; bases outside gene matches: 1. DNA of the CDR3: TGTGCCATCATGGGACAGGGGGCTGGAAACACCATATATTTT. Its protein product is CAIMGQGAGNTIYF.

V usage is TRBV18 and J usage is TRBJ1-2; 9 bases map to TRBD1. The V gene's germline CDR1 is KGHSH and CDR2 LQKENI. The CDR3 covers 14 residues. V dropped 6 bases and J dropped 8; count of bases not matched to a gene: 10. The CDR3 is CASSPPGQGPGYTF. For the CDR3, the DNA is TGTGCCAGCTCGCCCCCGGGACAGGGTCCGGGCTACACCTTC. Based on the CDR3 plus reference TRBV18 and TRBJ1-2, the full variable domain is NAGVMQNPRHLVRRRGQEARLRCSPMKGHSHVYWYRQLPEEGLKFMVYLQKENIIDESGMPKERFSAEFPKEGPSILRIQQVVRGDSAAYFCASSPPGQGPGYTFGSGTRLTVV.

The J gene is TRBJ1-2, the V gene TRBV7-2; perhaps TRBD1 as D (5 bases). There are 15 residues in the CDR3. Germline CDR1 is SGHTA and CDR2 is FQGNSA. V lost 4 bases to trimming and J lost 8 bases, with 20 bases between them. CDR3 DNA: TGTGCCAGCAGCTCATATTCGGGGGGTTTGCAGGGCTACACCTTC. It codes for CASSSYSGGLQGYTF.

The chain employs TRBV7-9 and TRBJ1-2; 9 nucleotides match TRBD1. Germline CDR1 SEHNR, CDR2 FQNEAQ (reference sequence). The CDR3 runs 13 residues. The J segment lost 6 bases and the V segment lost 4 bases, leaving 3 bases of the junction unmatched. Here the CDR3 reads CASSSTGGHGYTF. The CDR3 DNA follows: TGTGCCAGCAGCTCGACAGGGGGGCATGGCTACACCTTC.

Turning to this clone: The DNA is left out, because the CDR3 cannot be placed on it with certainty; the CDR3 is given as TCRdb lists it. The chain joins TRBV11-2 to TRBJ1-1. Germline-derived CDR1 and CDR2 are SGHAT and FQNNGV. The CDR3 sequence runs 15 residues, both termini included. The chain's CDR3 is CASSFGAGVDTEAFF.

The rearrangement joins TRBV27 to TRBJ2-1, with 10 bases lining up with TRBD2. Trimming cost V 2 bases and J 10 bases; bases outside gene matches: 8. The CDR3 contains 15 residues. Germline CDR1 is MNHEY and CDR2 is SMNVEV (reference sequence). The CDR3 here is CASSLEAGGRDEQFF. The CDR3 nucleotides are TGTGCCAGCAGTTTAGAAGCGGGGGGGAGGGACGAGCAGTTCTTC.

The rearrangement links TRBV5-4 to TRBJ1-4; no clear D gene. CDR1 is SGHNT and CDR2 is YYREEE in the germline V gene (reference sequence). The V and J ends lost 4 bases and 0 bases respectively, with 10 bases between them. CDR3 length equals 15 residues. The CDR3 loop is CASSRELATNEKLFF. The CDR3 DNA follows: TGTGCCAGCAGCCGGGAGCTTGCAACTAATGAAAAACTGTTTTTT.

The chain has TRBV7-9 and TRBJ1-2; a possible D gene is TRBD1 (5 bases). CDR3 length equals 12 residues. CDR1 SEHNR and CDR2 FQNEAQ come from the germline V gene (reference sequence). The CDR3 loop is CASWGPNYGYTF. CDR3 in DNA: TGTGCGAGTTGGGGCCCCAACTATGGCTACACCTTC. The full variable domain, with the rest looked up from reference TRBV7-9 and TRBJ1-2, is DTGVSQNPRHKITKRGQNVTFRCDPISEHNRLYWYRQTLGQGPEFLTYFQNEAQLEKSRLLSDRFSAERPKGSFSTLEIQRTEQGDSAMYLCASWGPNYGYTFGSGTRLTVV.